Given below is one T cell receptor beta chain in context. Its antigen is unidentified. Germline CDR1 reads SNHLY; CDR2 reads FYNNEI. The CDR3 covers 12 residues. V lost 7 bases, J lost 5 bases, and 11 bases lay in between. These data belong to a study of blood T cells in healthy people across ages. Study results and limitations: The diversity estimates, figures obtained from one million T cells, were considered underestimates. Roughly linearly, TCR beta diversity per million T cells fell as age increased.

Alongside a J-beta primer mix, a sample-barcoded 5' primer served in a second PCR lasting 7 to 11 cycles. TCRdb re-derived calls from the 5' RACE reads in MiXCR, one entry per CDR3 protein. The table lists 800,000 to 900,000 distinct CDR3 sequences, about 62% of them singletons. The rearrangement joins TRBV2 to TRBJ1-2; no clear D. Input material: blood. The sequence was collected from a man aged 25-40 years in good health. The CDR3 protein is CASNPRTYGYTF. CDR3 in DNA: TGTGCCAGCAACCCCCGGACGTATGGCTACACCTTC.